The 14 T cell receptor beta chains given below trace back to one sample, sequenced in a study of post-analysis software for immune sequencing data. The authors incorporated unique molecular identifiers into the TCR beta cDNA libraries. TCRdb analysed the PCR reads with MiXCR anew, one entry per CDR3 protein. The sample yields hundreds of thousands of distinct CDR3 sequences, less than 35% seen once. These receptors have no identified antigens. Study-level results: Patients showed TRBV5-6, TRBV5-1 and TRBV20-1 among five TRBV segments more frequent than in controls.

Sequencing was carried out using blood. These receptor sequences come from a girl aged 5 to 17 with multiple sclerosis.

The rearrangement links TRBV7-2 to TRBJ2-6; D unresolved. The CDR3 consists of 15 residues. Trimming stripped 0 bases from V and 2 bases from J, with 5 bases between. Per the germline V gene, CDR1 is SGHTA and CDR2 is FQGNSA. CDR3 region: CASSLALTGANVLTF. In DNA, the CDR3 is TGTGCCAGCAGCTTAGCCCTCACTGGGGCCAACGTCCTGACTTTC. The variable domain in full, with the rest retrieved from reference TRBV7-2 and TRBJ2-6, is GAGVSQSPSNKVTEKGKDVELRCDPISGHTALYWYRQSLGQGLEFLIYFQGNSAPDKSGLPSDRFSAERTGGSVSTLTIQRTQQEDSAVYLCASSLALTGANVLTFGAGSRLTVL.

The chain links TRBV6-1 to TRBJ1-2, with D perhaps TRBD1 (6 bases). Germline assignment: CDR1 MNHNS and CDR2 SASEGT. The CDR3 loop spans 13 amino acids. The germline V and J ends were trimmed by 1 base and 7 bases, with 10 bases remaining between them. CDR3 nucleotide sequence: TGTGCCAGCAGTGAAGGTACAGGGACTGGCTACACCTTC. Translating gives CASSEGTGTGYTF.

The chain links TRBV29-1 to TRBJ2-5, with 8 bases that match TRBD2. The V segment lost 5 bases and the J segment 4 bases; nucleotides outside the gene matches: 9. This CDR3 spans 14 amino acids. Germline V lookup: CDR1 SQVTM, CDR2 ANQGSEA. The CDR3 sequence is CSVPILGTRETQYF. The CDR3 DNA sequence: TGCAGCGTTCCAATACTAGGGACTAGAGAGACCCAGTACTTC.

The CDR3, as DNA: TGCAGTGCTATTACAGGGGGCCCACAAGAGACCCAGTACTTC. It translates to CSAITGGPQETQYF. The rearrangement joins TRBV20-1 to TRBJ2-5; TRBD1 aligns across 9 bases. The CDR3 extends over 14 amino acids. V was clipped by 4 bases and J by 2 bases; unmatched bases: 5. Germline CDR1 reads DFQATT; CDR2 reads SNEGSKA (reference sequence).

The rearrangement uses TRBV28 and TRBJ2-3, with D perhaps TRBD2 (5 bases). The V end lost 3 bases, the J end lost 6 bases, and 22 bases lay between the germline ends. This CDR3 has 17 amino acids. In germline, CDR1 is MDHEN, CDR2 SYDVKM. CDR3: CASSLVGRQVGDDTQYF. The CDR3 DNA follows: TGTGCCAGCAGTTTGGTCGGCCGCCAAGTGGGAGATGATACGCAGTATTTT.

The genes are TRBV29-1 and TRBJ2-1, with 8 nucleotides matching TRBD2. The germline CDR1 and CDR2 sequences are SQVTM and ANQGSEA. There are 15 residues in the CDR3. Trimming cost V 5 bases and J 4 bases; bases outside gene matches: 10. CDR3 DNA sequence: TGCAGCGTTCCCGACCCCAGCGGGAGATACAATGAGCAGTTCTTC. As protein: CSVPDPSGRYNEQFF.

This sequence joins TRBV29-1 and TRBJ2-7; 8 bases are a match to TRBD1. With 4 bases clipped from V and 5 bases from J, the junction kept 7 bases outside the gene matches. Germline-derived CDR1 and CDR2 are SQVTM and ANQGSEA. This CDR3 is 13 amino acids long. CDR3 in amino acids: CSVARTGSNEQYF. The CDR3 DNA reads TGCAGCGTTGCGAGGACAGGGAGTAACGAGCAGTACTTC.

This clonotype has only a few counts. V usage is TRBV7-8 and J usage is TRBJ2-7; 7 nucleotides align to TRBD1. Trimming removed 5 bases from V and 0 bases from J; junction bases left unmatched: 16. The length of the CDR3 is 18 residues. The V gene's germline CDR1 is SGHVS and CDR2 FQNEAQ. The CDR3 DNA reads as TGTGCCAGCAGCCTGACCACTCCGACAGGGCGTAGCTCCTACGAGCAGTACTTC. Its protein product is CASSLTTPTGRSSYEQYF.

CDR3 sequence reads: CASSFRMGETQYF. CDR3 in DNA: TGCGCCAGCAGCTTCAGGATGGGCGAGACCCAGTACTTC. This chain joins TRBV5-1 and TRBJ2-5; D is ambiguous. CDR1 SGHRS and CDR2 YFSETQ come from the germline V gene. Trimming stripped 2 bases from V and 5 bases from J, with 10 bases between. This CDR3 contains 13 residues. Looking up the rest from reference TRBV5-1 and TRBJ2-5 gives the full variable domain: KAGVTQTPRYLIKTRGQQVTLSCSPISGHRSVSWYQQTPGQGLQFLFEYFSETQRNKGNFPGRFSGRQFSNSRSEMNVSTLELGDSALYLCASSFRMGETQYFGPGTRLLVL.

The V gene is TRBV6-2 or TRBV6-3, the J gene TRBJ2-7, with a weak D call TRBD2 (6 bases). Per the germline V gene, CDR1 is MNHEY and CDR2 is SVGEGT. V was trimmed by 2 bases and J by 1 base, leaving 12 bases between them. This CDR3 spans 15 amino acids. DNA for the CDR3: TGTGCCAGCAGTTACGCCGGGAGTGGGTCCTACGAGCAGTACTTC. Encoded protein: CASSYAGSGSYEQYF.

The gene calls are TRBV3-1 and TRBJ2-7; the D gene is possibly TRBD2 (6 bases). The CDR3 loop spans 14 amino acids. Between the trimmed V and J ends, which lost 0 bases and 6 bases, there was a span of 12 bases. Looked up from germline, CDR1 is LGHDT and CDR2 is YNNKEL (reference sequence). CDR3 region: CASSQERPGGEQYF. The CDR3, as DNA: TGTGCCAGCAGCCAAGAGCGGCCCGGGGGCGAGCAGTACTTC.

This clonotype has only a few counts. The chain employs TRBV12-3 or TRBV12-4 and TRBJ2-3, with D possibly being TRBD1 or TRBD2 (5 bases each). V was cut by 4 bases and J by 0 bases, with 8 bases left in between. The CDR3 length is 14 residues. This chain's CDR3 is CASSYRDSTDTQYF. For the CDR3, the DNA is TGTGCCAGCAGTTACCGGGACAGCACAGATACGCAGTATTTT.

The gene calls are TRBV29-1 and TRBJ1-2; 8 bases agree with TRBD1. Per the germline V gene, CDR1 is SQVTM and CDR2 is ANQGSEA. The CDR3 covers 15 residues. V lost 7 bases to trimming and J lost 0 bases; unmatched junction nucleotides: 10. The chain's CDR3 is CSAPQGASTNYGYTF. In DNA, the CDR3 is TGCAGCGCCCCCCAGGGGGCCAGTACTAACTATGGCTACACCTTC.

There are a few counts of this clonotype. Just one base apart from a much larger clone, this may be a read error. The V and J genes are TRBV29-1 and TRBJ2-1, with 8 bases matching TRBD2. The germline CDR1 and CDR2 sequences are SQVTM and ANQGSEA. The CDR3 is made up of 12 amino acids. The V and J ends lost 6 bases and 8 bases, in that order; junction bases with no gene match: 6. CDR3 DNA sequence: TGCAGCGTGGGGACTAGTAGCTATGAGCAGTTCTTC. Its protein product is CSVGTSSYEQFF.